This T cell receptor (beta chain) comes out of a study of T-cell memory formation after mild COVID-19. V lost 5 bases, J lost 5 bases, and 9 bases lay in between. The length of the CDR3 is 13 residues. Germline CDR1 and CDR2: SGHTA and FQGNSA. A 5'RACE reaction primed in the constant segment made cDNA libraries of TCR alpha and TCR beta, and these carried sample barcodes and UMIs. TCRdb re-called the 5' RACE reads with MiXCR, one entry per CDR3 protein. The sample consists of just over 350,000 distinct CDR3 sequences, roughly 14% of them appearing once. This clonotype originated in a man in his late teens or twenties who had mild COVID-19 (a few samples of this study predate the infection). Cell type and time point are not known. The sample taken for sequencing was PBMCs or a T cell subset sorted from them (not recorded which). This sequence joins TRBV7-2 and TRBJ2-2; D remains ambiguous. The CDR3: CASSRLGTGELFF. Written as DNA, the CDR3 is TGTGCCAGCAGCCGTCTGGGGACCGGGGAGCTGTTTTTT.